Listed below are T cell receptor beta chains from one sample, sequenced in a study of cytomegalovirus exposure and HLA in healthy donors. This table comes from immunoSEQ multiplex PCR, and its TCRdb copy is limited to in-frame clones, with some not included. The profile shows around 150,000 clones, around 79% of them singletons. Sequencing used PBMCs. The source of these receptors is a man aged 18 to 29 in good health and CMV-seronegative. The CDR3 runs from the conserved cysteine through the conserved F or W. A D gene is named only where the DNA matches it firmly. The listing skips clone size in some rows; elsewhere it reads once, few, many or a size class.

size	D	length	V	J	DNA	CDR3
-	TRBD2	11	TRBV6-1	TRBJ2-7	TGTGCCGGGGGACTATCCTACGAGCAGTACTTC	CAGGLSYEQYF
-	TRBD1	13	TRBV2	TRBJ2-1	TGTGCCAGCAGTACCGGGACAGACAATGAGCAGTTCTTC	CASSTGTDNEQFF
-	TRBD2	18	TRBV9	TRBJ2-1	TGTGCCAGCAGCCCCCCCCGCCGGGCTAGCGGGACCTACAATGAGCAGTTCTTC	CASSPPRRASGTYNEQFF
-	TRBD1	15	TRBV2	TRBJ2-7	TGTGCCAGCAGTGAAACCCCAGGGGGAAGGTACGAGCAGTACTTC	CASSETPGGRYEQYF
-	-	14	TRBV19	TRBJ2-7	TGTGCCAGTAGTCGGCAGACTGGAGGAACGGAGCAGTACTTC	CASSRQTGGTEQYF
-	TRBD2	16	TRBV18	TRBJ2-7	TGTGCCAGCTCACCATCAGCCGCGGGAGGGCCCTACGAGCAGTACTTC	CASSPSAAGGPYEQYF
-	TRBD1	16	TRBV6-6	TRBJ2-5	TGTGCCAGCAGTACCGGCGGACAGGGACGGTGGGAGACCCAGTACTTC	CASSTGGQGRWETQYF
-	-	16	TRBV11-3	TRBJ2-1	TGTGCCAGCAGCCGAGCAGGGCAGAGCTCCTACAATGAGCAGTTCTTC	CASSRAGQSSYNEQFF
-	-	15	TRBV28	TRBJ2-2	TGTGCCAGCAGTTTTAGGGGATGGGGTACCGGGGAGCTGTTTTTT	CASSFRGWGTGELFF
-	-	12	TRBV9	TRBJ1-1	TGTGCCAGCAGCGAAGCGAACACTGAAGCTTTCTTT	CASSEANTEAFF
few	-	11	TRBV7-8	TRBJ1-1	TGTGCCAGCAGCTTATCTCAGGAAGCTTTCTTT	CASSLSQEAFF
few	-	13	TRBV6-4	TRBJ2-1	TGTGCCAGCAGTGACTCGACTACCAATGAGCAGTTCTTC	CASSDSTTNEQFF
-	TRBD2	16	TRBV5-1	TRBJ2-2	TGCGCCAGCAGCCCGGGGACTAGCGGGACGGCCGGGGAGCTGTTTTTT	CASSPGTSGTAGELFF
-	TRBD2	18	TRBV4-1	TRBJ2-3	TGCGCCAGCAGCCGGTCGGGACTAGCGGGGGGGGGAGCAGATACGCAGTATTTT	CASSRSGLAGGGADTQYF
once	-	15	TRBV28	TRBJ2-7	TGTGCTGTCTCCCCACCCGACAGCAGCTCCTACGAGCAGTACTTC	CAVSPPDSSSYEQYF
once	-	15	TRBV30	TRBJ1-5	TGTGCCTGGGGTACCCCCCAGGGCAGCAATCAGCCCCAGCATTTT	CAWGTPQGSNQPQHF
-	-	16	TRBV7-9	TRBJ2-7	TGTTCCAGCAGCTTAGGTCAGGTACCAGGCGCCTACGAGCAGTACTTC	CSSSLGQVPGAYEQYF
-	-	12	TRBV7-9	TRBJ2-7	TGTTCCAGCAGCACAACGTTTCACGAGCAGTACTTC	CSSSTTFHEQYF
-	-	13	TRBV5-1	TRBJ2-5	TGCGCCAGCAGCTTACGGAGCGGGGAGACCCAGTACTTC	CASSLRSGETQYF
once	-	13	TRBV28	TRBJ2-3	TGTGCCAGCCTGGGCGGGGCCACAGATACGCAGTATTTT	CASLGGATDTQYF
few	-	15	TRBV27	TRBJ2-1	TGTGCCAGCAGTAACCTAGAGAGCTCCTACAATGAGCAGTTCTTC	CASSNLESSYNEQFF
-	TRBD2	18	TRBV5-1	TRBJ2-7	TGCGCCAGCAGCTTGCTTTTGGCTAGCGGGAGGGCCGGCGACGAGCAGTACTTC	CASSLLLASGRAGDEQYF
once	-	14	TRBV28	TRBJ2-5	TGTGCCAGCAGCCACCACAGGCATCAAGAGACCCAGTACTTC	CASSHHRHQETQYF